This T cell receptor beta chain was recovered during a study of T cell responses to AZD1222 COVID-19 vaccine. Study findings and constraints: Most donors were white British, females outnumbered males, and clonal diversity was possibly underestimated. Baseline testing showed seropositivity in only six AZD1222 recipients. Once two AZD1222 doses were given, Spike-specific TCR breadth and depth went up. Reports indicate that nearly half of spike-specific TCRs are directed at unmutated variant regions.

Repertoires were generated with immunoSEQ multiplex PCR, while TCRdb's copy carries only in-frame clones and drops some. This sample carries over 90,000 clones, 75% to 95% of them seen once, and the ten largest clones take 45%. This CDR3 is built from 17 residues. Trimming left V 3 bases short and J 6 bases short, with 24 bases between. Germline-derived CDR1 and CDR2 are SGDLS and YYNGEE. Points on this clone: Antigen unknown.

The V and J genes are TRBV9 and TRBJ1-1; a weak D match, TRBD1 (5 bases). The clonotype was recovered from an adult in good health. The sequencing used peripheral blood, collected on day 0 of AZD1222 vaccination. The CDR3 protein is CASSAPTGTLGGAEAFF. The CDR3 DNA reads TGTGCCAGCAGCGCCCCGACGGGGACTCTCGGAGGGGCTGAAGCTTTCTTT.